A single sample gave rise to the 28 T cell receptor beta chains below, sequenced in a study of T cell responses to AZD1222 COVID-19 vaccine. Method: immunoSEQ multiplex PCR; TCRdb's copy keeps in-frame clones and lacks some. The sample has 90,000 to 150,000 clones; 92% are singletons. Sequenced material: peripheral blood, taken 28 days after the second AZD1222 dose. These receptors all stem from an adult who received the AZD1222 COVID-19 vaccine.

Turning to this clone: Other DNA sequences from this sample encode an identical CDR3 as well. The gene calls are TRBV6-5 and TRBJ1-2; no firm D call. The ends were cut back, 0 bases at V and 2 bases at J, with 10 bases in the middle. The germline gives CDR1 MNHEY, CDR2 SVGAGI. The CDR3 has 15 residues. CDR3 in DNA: TGTGCCAGCAGTTACTCATCCGGGTCCAACTATGGCTACACCTTC. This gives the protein CASSYSSGSNYGYTF.

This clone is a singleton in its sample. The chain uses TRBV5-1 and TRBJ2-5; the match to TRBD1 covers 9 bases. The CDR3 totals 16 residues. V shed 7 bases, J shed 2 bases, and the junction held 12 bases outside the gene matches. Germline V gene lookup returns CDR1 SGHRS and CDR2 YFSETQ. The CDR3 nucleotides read TGCGCCAGCCTAAAGGACAGGGGACGGGGTCAAGAGACCCAGTACTTC. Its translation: CASLKDRGRGQETQYF. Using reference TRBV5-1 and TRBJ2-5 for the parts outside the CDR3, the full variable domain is KAGVTQTPRYLIKTRGQQVTLSCSPISGHRSVSWYQQTPGQGLQFLFEYFSETQRNKGNFPGRFSGRQFSNSRSEMNVSTLELGDSALYLCASLKDRGRGQETQYFGPGTRLLVL.

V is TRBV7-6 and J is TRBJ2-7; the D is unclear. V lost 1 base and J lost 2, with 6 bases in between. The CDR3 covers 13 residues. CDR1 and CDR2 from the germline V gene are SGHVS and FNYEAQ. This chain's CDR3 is CASSLDSTYEQYF. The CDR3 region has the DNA TGTGCCAGCAGCTTAGACTCTACCTACGAGCAGTACTTC.

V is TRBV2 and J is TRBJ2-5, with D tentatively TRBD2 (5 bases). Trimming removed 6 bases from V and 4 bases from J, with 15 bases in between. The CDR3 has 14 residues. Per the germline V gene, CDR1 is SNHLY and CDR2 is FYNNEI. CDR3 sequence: CASRAGLVRETQYF. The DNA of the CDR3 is TGTGCCAGCAGGGCCGGACTGGTCCGAGAGACCCAGTACTTC.

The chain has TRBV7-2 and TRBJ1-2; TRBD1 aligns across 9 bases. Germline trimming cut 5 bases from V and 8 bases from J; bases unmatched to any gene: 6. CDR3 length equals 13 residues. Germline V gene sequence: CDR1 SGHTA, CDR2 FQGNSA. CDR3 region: CASSPGQGRGYTF. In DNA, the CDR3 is TGTGCCAGCAGCCCTGGACAGGGGAGGGGCTACACCTTC.

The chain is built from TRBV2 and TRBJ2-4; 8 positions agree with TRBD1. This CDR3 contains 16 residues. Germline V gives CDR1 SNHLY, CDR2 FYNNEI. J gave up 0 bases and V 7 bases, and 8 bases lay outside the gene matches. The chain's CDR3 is CASTGQGTAAKNIQYF. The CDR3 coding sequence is TGTGCCAGCACTGGACAGGGAACCGCAGCCAAAAACATTCAGTACTTC.

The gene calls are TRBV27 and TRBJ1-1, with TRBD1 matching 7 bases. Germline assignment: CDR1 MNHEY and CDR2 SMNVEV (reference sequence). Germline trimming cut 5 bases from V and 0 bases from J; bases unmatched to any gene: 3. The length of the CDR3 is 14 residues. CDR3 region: CASSLQGLNTEAFF. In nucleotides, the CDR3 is TGTGCCAGCAGTCTACAGGGGTTGAACACTGAAGCTTTCTTT.

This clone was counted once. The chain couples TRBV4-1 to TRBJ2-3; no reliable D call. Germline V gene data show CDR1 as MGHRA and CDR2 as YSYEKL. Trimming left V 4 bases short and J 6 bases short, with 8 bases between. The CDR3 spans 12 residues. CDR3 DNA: TGCGCCAGCAGCCCGAATTTGGATACGCAGTATTTT. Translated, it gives CASSPNLDTQYF.

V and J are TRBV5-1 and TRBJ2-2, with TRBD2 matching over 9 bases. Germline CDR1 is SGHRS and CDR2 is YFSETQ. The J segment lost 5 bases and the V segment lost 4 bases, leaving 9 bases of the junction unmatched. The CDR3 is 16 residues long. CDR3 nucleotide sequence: TGCGCCAGCAGCCGAGTAGCGGGGGATCAAACCGGGGAGCTGTTTTTT. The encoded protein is CASSRVAGDQTGELFF.

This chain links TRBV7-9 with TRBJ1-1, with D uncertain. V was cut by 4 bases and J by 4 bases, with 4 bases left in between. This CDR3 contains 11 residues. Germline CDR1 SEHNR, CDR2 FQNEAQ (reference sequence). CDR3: CASSSGTEAFF. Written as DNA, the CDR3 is TGTGCCAGCAGCTCGGGCACTGAAGCTTTCTTT.

The CDR3 DNA is TGTGCCAGCAGCCCGATTAGGCTGGCATACGATACGCAGTATTTT. The encoded protein is CASSPIRLAYDTQYF. The chain employs TRBV6-5 and TRBJ2-3; D not resolved. Trimming removed 6 bases at V and 6 bases at J, with 19 bases between. This CDR3 contains 15 residues. Germline assignment: CDR1 MNHEY and CDR2 SVGAGI.

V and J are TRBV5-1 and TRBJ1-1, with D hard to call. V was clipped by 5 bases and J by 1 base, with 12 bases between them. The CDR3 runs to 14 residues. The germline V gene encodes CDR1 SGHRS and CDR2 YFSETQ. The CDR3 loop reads CASRGLFRNTEAFF. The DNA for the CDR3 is TGCGCCAGCAGGGGTCTTTTCCGGAACACTGAAGCTTTCTTT.

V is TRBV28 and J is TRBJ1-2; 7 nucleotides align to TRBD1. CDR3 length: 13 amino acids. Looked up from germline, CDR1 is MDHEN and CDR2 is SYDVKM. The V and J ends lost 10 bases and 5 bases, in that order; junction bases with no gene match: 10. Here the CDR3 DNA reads TGTGCCACCCAGGGGGGCGGCGGGTATGGCTACACCTTC. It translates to CATQGGGGYGYTF.

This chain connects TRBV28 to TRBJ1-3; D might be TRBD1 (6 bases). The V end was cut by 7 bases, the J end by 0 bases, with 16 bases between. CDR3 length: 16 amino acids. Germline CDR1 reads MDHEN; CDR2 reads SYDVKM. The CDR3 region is CASTVRDISSGNTIYF. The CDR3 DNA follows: TGTGCCAGCACCGTCCGGGACATAAGCTCTGGAAACACCATATATTTT.

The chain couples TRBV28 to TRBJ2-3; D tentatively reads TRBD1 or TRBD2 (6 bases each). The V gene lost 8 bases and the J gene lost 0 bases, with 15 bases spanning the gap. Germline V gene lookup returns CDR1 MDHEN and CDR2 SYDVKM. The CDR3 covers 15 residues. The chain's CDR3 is CASGAEGESTDTQYF. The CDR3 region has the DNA TGTGCCAGCGGGGCGGAGGGGGAAAGCACAGATACGCAGTATTTT. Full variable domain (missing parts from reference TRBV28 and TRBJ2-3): DVKVTQSSRYLVKRTGEKVFLECVQDMDHENMFWYRQDPGLGLRLIYFSYDVKMKEKGDIPEGYSVSREKKERFSLILESASTNQTSMYLCASGAEGESTDTQYFGPGTRLTVL.

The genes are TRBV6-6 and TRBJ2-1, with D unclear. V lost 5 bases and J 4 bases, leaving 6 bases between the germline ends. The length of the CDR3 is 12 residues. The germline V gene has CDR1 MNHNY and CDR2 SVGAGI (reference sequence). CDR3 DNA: TGTGCCAGCAGTCGTAGTTACAATGAGCAGTTCTTC. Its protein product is CASSRSYNEQFF.

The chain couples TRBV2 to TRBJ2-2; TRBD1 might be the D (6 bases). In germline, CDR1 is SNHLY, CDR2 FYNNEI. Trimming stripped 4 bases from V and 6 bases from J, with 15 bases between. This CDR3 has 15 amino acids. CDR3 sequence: CASSAGVVAPGELFF. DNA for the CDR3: TGTGCCAGCAGTGCAGGGGTGGTGGCTCCCGGGGAGCTGTTTTTT.

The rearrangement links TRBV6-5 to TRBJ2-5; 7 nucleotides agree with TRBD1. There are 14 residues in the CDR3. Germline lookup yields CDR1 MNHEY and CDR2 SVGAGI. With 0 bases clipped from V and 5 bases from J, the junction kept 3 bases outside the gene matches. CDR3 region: CASSYSTGLETQYF. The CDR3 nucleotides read TGTGCCAGCAGTTACTCGACAGGGTTGGAGACCCAGTACTTC.

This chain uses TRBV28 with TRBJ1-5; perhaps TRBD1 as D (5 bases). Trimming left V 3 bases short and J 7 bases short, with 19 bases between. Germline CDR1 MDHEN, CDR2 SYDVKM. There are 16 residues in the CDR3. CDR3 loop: CASSLWRGDSGQPQHF. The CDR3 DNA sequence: TGTGCCAGCAGTTTGTGGAGGGGTGACAGTGGGCAGCCCCAGCATTTT.

CDR3 sequence (DNA): TGTGCCAGCAGTGAAATAGGTCGAGGGGATGGCTACACCTTC. This gives the protein CASSEIGRGDGYTF. The chain carries TRBV25-1 and TRBJ1-2, with D perhaps matching TRBD1 (5 bases). The CDR3 is 14 amino acids. V lost 2 bases to trimming and J lost 6 bases, with 13 bases between them. From germline, CDR1 is MGHDK and CDR2 SYGVNS.

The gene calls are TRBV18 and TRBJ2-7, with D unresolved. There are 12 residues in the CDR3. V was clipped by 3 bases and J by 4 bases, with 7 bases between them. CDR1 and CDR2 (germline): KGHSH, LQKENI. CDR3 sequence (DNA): TGTGCCAGCTCACCGGGTGTGTACGAGCAGTACTTC. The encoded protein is CASSPGVYEQYF.

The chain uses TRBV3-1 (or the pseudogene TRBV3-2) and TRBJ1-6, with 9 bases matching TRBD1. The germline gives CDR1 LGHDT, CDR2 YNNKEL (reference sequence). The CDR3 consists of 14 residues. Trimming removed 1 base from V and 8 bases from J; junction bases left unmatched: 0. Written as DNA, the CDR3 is TGTGCCAGCAGCCAAGGGACAGGGGATTCACCCCTCCACTTT. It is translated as CASSQGTGDSPLHF.

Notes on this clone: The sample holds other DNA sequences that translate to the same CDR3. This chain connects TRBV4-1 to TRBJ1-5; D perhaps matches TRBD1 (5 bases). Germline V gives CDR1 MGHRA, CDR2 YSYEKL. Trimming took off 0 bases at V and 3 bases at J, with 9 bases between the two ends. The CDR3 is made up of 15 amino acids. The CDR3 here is CASSQDQGSNQPQHF. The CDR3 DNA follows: TGCGCCAGCAGCCAAGATCAGGGTTCCAATCAGCCCCAGCATTTT.

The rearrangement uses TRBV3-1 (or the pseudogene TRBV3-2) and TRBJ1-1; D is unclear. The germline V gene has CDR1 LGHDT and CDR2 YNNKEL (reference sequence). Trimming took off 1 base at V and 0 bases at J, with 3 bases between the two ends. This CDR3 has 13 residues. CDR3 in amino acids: CASSQGVNTEAFF. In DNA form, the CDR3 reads TGTGCCAGCAGCCAAGGGGTGAACACTGAAGCTTTCTTT.

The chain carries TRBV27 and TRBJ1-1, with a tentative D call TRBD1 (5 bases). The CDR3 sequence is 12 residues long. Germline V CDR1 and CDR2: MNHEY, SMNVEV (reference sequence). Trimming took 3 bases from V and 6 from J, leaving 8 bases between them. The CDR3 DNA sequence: TGTGCCAGCAGTTTGCGGGGGTCTGAAGCTTTCTTT. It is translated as CASSLRGSEAFF.

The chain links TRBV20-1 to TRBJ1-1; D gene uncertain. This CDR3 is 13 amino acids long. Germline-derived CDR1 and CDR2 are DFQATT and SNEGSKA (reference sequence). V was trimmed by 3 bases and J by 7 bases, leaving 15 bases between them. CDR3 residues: CSASPRTDDEAFF. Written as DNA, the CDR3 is TGCAGTGCTAGTCCCAGGACTGACGATGAAGCTTTCTTT.

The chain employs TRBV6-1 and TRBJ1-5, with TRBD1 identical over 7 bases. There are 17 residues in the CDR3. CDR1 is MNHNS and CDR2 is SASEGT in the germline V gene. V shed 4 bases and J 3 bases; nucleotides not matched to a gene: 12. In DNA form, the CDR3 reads TGTGCCAGCAGTGGAGCCGGGACAGTTTCGGTCAATCAGCCCCAGCATTTT. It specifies CASSGAGTVSVNQPQHF.

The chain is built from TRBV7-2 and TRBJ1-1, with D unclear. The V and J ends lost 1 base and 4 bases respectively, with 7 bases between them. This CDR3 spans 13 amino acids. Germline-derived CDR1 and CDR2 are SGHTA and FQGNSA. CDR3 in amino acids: CASSLEGGTEAFF. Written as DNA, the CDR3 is TGTGCCAGCAGCTTAGAGGGCGGCACTGAAGCTTTCTTT.